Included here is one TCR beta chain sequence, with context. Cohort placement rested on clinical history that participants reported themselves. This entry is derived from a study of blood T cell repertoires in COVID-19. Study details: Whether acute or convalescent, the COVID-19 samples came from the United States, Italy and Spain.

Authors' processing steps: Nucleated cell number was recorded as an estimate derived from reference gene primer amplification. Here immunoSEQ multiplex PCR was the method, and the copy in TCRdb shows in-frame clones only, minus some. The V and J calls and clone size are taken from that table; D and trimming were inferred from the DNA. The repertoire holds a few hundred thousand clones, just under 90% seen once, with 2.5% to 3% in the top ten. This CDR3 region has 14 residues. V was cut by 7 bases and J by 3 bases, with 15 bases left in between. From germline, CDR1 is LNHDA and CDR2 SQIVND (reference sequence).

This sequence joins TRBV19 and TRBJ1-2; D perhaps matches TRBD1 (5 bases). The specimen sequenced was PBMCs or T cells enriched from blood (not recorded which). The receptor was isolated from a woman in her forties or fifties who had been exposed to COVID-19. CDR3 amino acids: CASTVVGGDYGYTF. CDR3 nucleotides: TGTGCCAGTACGGTAGTCGGGGGGGACTATGGCTACACCTTC.